This T cell receptor beta chain was identified during a study of blood T cell repertoires in COVID-19. Sequencing used immunoSEQ multiplex PCR; TCRdb keeps in-frame clones, though not all of them. The table lists roughly 570,000 clones, roughly 89% of them singletons, with less than 9% in the top ten. This receptor was taken from a woman between 50 and 59 years old with COVID-19, enrolled during active disease. The sample was peripheral blood.

CDR3 nucleotide sequence: TGTGCCAGCAGCCAGACAGAGAACTACAATGAGCAGTTCTTC. This translates into CASSQTENYNEQFF. The chain carries TRBV28 and TRBJ2-1; D perhaps matches TRBD1 (5 bases). V was pared by 6 bases and J by 3 bases, with 12 bases between. The CDR3 is made up of 14 amino acids. Germline CDR1 is MDHEN and CDR2 is SYDVKM.